This TCR beta chain was retrieved from a study of OX40 agonist ivuxolimab in advanced cancers. TCRdb's copy holds only in-frame clones and misses some; the assay was immunoSEQ multiplex PCR. The sample yields roughly 72,000 clones, more than 65% seen once. Only a few counts were recorded for this clone. The TCR originated in an adult with an advanced solid tumor such as melanoma, head and neck, liver or kidney cancer. Sequenced here: CD4+ or CD8+ T cells sorted from blood, sampled in a trial of the OX40 agonist ivuxolimab.

The DNA of the CDR3 is TGTGCCAGCAGCTTAGGGGACGGGCACACAGATACGCAGTATTTT. Translating gives CASSLGDGHTDTQYF. This chain uses TRBV7-7 with TRBJ2-3; D could derive from TRBD1 or TRBD2 (5 bases each). Trimming cost V 1 base and J 2 bases, with 10 bases left between them. From germline, CDR1 is SSHAT and CDR2 FNYEAQ (reference sequence). The CDR3 spans 15 residues.